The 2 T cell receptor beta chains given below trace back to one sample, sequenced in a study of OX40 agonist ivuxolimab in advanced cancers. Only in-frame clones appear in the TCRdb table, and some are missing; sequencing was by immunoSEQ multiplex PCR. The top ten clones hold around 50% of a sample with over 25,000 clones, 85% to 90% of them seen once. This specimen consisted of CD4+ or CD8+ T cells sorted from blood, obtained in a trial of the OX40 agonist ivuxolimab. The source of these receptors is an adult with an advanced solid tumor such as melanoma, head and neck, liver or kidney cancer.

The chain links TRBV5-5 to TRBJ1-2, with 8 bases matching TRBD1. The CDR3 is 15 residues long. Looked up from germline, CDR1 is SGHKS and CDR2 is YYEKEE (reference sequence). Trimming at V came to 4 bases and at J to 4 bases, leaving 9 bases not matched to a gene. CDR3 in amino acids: CASSPNVGQVYGYTF. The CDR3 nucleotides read TGTGCCAGCAGCCCCAATGTGGGACAGGTCTATGGCTACACCTTC.

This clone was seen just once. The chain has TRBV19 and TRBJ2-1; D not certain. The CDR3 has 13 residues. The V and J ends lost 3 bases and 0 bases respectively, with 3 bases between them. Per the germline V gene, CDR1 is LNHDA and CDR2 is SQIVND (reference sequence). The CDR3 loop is CASSMNSYNEQFF. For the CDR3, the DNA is TGTGCCAGTAGTATGAACTCCTACAATGAGCAGTTCTTC.